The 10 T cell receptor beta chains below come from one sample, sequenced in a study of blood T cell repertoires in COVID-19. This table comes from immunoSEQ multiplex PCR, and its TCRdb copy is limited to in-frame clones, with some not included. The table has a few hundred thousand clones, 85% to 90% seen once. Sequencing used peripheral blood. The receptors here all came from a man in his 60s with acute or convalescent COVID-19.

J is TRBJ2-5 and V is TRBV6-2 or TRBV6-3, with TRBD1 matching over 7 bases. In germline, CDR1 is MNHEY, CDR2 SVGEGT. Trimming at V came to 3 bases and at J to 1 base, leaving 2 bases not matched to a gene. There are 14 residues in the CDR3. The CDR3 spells CASSYTGVQETQYF. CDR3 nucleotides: TGTGCCAGCAGTTATACAGGGGTCCAAGAGACCCAGTACTTC.

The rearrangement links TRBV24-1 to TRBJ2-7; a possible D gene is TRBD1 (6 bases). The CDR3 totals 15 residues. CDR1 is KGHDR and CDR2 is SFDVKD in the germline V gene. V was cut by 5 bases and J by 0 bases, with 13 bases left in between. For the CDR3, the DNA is TGTGCCACCAGTGGCGGGCAGGGGCACTCCTACGAGCAGTACTTC. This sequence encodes CATSGGQGHSYEQYF.

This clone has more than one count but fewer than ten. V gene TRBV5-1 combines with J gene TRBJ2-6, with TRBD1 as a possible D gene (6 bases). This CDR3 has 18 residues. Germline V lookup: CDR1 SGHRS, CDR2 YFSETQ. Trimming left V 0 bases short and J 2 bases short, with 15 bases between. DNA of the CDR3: TGCGCCAGCAGCTTGGGGCAGGGGCTCCCCCCTGGGGCCAACGTCCTGACTTTC. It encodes CASSLGQGLPPGANVLTF.

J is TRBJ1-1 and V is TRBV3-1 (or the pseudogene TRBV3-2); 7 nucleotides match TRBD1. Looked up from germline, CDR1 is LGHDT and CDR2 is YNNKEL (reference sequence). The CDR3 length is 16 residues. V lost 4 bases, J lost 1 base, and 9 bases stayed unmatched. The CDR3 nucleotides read TGTGCCAGCAGCCCTAAATTCCAGGGGGGGAACACTGAAGCTTTCTTT. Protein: CASSPKFQGGNTEAFF.

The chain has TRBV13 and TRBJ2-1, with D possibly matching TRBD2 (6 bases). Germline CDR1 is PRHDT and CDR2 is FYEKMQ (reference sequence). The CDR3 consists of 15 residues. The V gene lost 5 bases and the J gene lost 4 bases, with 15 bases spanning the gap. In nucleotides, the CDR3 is TGTGCCAGCAGCACCGGGGGACGTGGTTACAATGAGCAGTTCTTC. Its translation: CASSTGGRGYNEQFF.

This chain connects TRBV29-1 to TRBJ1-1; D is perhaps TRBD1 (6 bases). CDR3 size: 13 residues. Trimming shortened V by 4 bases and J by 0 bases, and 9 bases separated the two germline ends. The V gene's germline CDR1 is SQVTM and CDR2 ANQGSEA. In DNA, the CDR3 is TGCAGCGTTGGAACAGGGTTGAACACTGAAGCTTTCTTT. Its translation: CSVGTGLNTEAFF.

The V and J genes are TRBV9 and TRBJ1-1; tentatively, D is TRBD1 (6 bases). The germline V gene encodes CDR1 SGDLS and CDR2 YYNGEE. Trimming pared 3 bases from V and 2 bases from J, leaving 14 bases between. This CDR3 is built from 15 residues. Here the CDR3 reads CASSEYGDTNTEAFF. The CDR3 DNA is TGTGCCAGCAGCGAATATGGGGACACCAACACTGAAGCTTTCTTT. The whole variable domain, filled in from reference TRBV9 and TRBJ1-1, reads DSGVTQTPKHLITATGQRVTLRCSPRSGDLSVYWYQQSLDQGLQFLIQYYNGEERAKGNILERFSAQQFPDLHSELNLSSLELGDSALYFCASSEYGDTNTEAFFGQGTRLTVV.

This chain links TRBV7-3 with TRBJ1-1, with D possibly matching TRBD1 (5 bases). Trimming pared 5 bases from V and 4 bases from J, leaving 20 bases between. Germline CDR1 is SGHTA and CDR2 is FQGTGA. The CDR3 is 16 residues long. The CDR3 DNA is TGTGCCAGCAGCCCAACATTTCGGGGGGGTGGCACTGAAGCTTTCTTT. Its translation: CASSPTFRGGGTEAFF.

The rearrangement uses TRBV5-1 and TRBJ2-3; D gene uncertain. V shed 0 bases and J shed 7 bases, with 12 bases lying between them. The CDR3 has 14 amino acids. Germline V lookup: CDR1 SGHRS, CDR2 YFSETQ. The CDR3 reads CASSLDRSLNTQYF. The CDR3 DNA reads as TGCGCCAGCAGCTTGGACCGTAGCCTAAATACGCAGTATTTT.

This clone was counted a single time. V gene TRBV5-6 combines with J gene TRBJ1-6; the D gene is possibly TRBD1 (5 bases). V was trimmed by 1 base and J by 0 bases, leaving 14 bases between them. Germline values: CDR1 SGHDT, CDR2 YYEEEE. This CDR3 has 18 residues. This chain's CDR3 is CASSLWGGRSSYNSPLHF. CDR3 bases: TGTGCCAGCAGCTTGTGGGGGGGACGGAGCTCCTATAATTCACCCCTCCACTTT.